This paragraph reports one TCR beta chain. The antigen is unknown. This CDR3 is built from 15 residues. Germline values: CDR1 MDHEN, CDR2 SYDVKM. The J segment lost 7 bases and the V segment lost 6 bases, leaving 12 bases of the junction unmatched. These data originate in a study of T cells in Graves' hyperthyroidism and ophthalmopathy. Overall study findings and caveats: Ophthalmopathy stood apart from stable hyperthyroidism in a 13 V-J model.

Authors of the study amplified TCR beta CDR3 regions from RNA transcripts. HTBI primers were used for first-round RT-PCR of the TCR CDR3. TCRdb re-analysed the multiplex PCR reads in MiXCR, keeping a single row per CDR3 protein. The sample records about 130,000 distinct CDR3 sequences, roughly a fifth being singletons. Source material: blood. J is TRBJ1-1 and V is TRBV28; TRBD1 matches 9 bases. The receptor comes from a woman in her fifties or sixties with Graves' hyperthyroidism that later progressed to Graves' ophthalmopathy. CDR3 DNA: TGTGCCAGCAGCCACCTCGGACAGGGGCGGCTTGAAGCTTTCTTT. Translation: CASSHLGQGRLEAFF. The full variable domain, its missing parts supplied by reference TRBV28 and TRBJ1-1, is DVKVTQSSRYLVKRTGEKVFLECVQDMDHENMFWYRQDPGLGLRLIYFSYDVKMKEKGDIPEGYSVSREKKERFSLILESASTNQTSMYLCASSHLGQGRLEAFFGQGTRLTVV.